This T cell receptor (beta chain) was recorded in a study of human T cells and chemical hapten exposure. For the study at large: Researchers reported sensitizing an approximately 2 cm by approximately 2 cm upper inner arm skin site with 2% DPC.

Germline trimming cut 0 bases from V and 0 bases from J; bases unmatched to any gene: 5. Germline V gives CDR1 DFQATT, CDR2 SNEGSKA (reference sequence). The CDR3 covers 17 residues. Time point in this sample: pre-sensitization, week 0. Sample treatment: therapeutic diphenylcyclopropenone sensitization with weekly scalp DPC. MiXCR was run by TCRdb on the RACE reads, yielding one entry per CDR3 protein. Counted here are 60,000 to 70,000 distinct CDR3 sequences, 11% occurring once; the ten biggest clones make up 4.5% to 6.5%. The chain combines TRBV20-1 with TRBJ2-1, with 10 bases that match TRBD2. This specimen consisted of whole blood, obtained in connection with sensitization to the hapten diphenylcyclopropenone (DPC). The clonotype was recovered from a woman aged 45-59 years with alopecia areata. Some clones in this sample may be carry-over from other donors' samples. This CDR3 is CSARDSSGRISYNEQFF. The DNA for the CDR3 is TGCAGTGCTAGAGATAGTAGCGGGAGGATCTCCTACAATGAGCAGTTCTTC.